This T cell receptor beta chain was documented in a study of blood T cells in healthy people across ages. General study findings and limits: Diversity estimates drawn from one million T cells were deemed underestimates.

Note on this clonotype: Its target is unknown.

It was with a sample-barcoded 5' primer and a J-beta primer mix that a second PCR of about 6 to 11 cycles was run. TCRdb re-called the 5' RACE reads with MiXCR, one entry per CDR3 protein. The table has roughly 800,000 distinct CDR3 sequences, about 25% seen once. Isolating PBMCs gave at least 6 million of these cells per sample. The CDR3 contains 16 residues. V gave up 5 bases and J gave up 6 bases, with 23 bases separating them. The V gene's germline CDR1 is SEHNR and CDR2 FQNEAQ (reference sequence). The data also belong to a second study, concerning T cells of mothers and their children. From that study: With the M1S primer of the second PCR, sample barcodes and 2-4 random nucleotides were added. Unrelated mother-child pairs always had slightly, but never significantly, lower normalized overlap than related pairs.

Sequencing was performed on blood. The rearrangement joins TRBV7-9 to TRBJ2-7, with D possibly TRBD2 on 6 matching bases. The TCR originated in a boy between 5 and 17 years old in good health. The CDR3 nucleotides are TGTGCCAGCAGCGTACTCTCGTGGGGGGAATTAGGCGAGCAGTACTTC. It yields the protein CASSVLSWGELGEQYF. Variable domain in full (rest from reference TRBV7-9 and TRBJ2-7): DTGVSQNPRHKITKRGQNVTFRCDPISEHNRLYWYRQTLGQGPEFLTYFQNEAQLEKSRLLSDRFSAERPKGSFSTLEIQRTEQGDSAMYLCASSVLSWGELGEQYFGPGTRLTVT.